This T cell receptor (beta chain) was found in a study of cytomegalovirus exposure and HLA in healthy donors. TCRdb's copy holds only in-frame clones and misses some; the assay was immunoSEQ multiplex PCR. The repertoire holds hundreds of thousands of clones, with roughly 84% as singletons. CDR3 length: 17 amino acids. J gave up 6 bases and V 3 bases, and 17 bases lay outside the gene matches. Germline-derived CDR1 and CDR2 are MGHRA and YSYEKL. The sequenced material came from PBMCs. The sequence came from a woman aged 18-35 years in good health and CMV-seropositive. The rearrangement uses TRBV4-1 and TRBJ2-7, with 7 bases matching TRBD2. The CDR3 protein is CASSQLTSAHSTGEQYF. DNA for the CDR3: TGCGCCAGCAGCCAGTTAACTAGCGCCCATTCTACGGGCGAGCAGTACTTC.